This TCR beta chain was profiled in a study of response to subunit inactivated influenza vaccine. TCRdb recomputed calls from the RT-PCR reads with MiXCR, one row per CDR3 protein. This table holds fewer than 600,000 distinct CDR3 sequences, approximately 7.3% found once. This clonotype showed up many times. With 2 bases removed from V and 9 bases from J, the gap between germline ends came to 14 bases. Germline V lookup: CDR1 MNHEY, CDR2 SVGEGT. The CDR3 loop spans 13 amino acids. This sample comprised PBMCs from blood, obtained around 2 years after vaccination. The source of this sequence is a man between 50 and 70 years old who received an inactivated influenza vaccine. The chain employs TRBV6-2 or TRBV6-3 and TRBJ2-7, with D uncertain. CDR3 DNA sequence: TGTGCCAGCAGTTACCGGACCCCACCGTGGCAGTACTTC. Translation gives CASSYRTPPWQYF.